This T cell receptor beta chain emerged from a study of shared clonotypes between healthy human individuals. Study-level information: Per-donor plates numbered three CD4 naive, three CD4 memory, two CD8 naive and one CD8 memory. General study findings and limits: Sequencing depth was expected to influence donor clonotype sharing. It was the few donors that limited the genetic and exposure-history diversity represented.

This clone has only one observation. The antigen is undetermined. About 30,000 T cell genomes (around 190 ng DNA) went into each sorted-subset replicate. Produced via immunoSEQ multiplex PCR; TCRdb's table is partial and in-frame only. The repertoire holds 1.5 million to 2.5 million clones, about 95% seen once, with roughly 1.2% in the top ten. Terminally differentiated effector memory CD45RA+ cells were excluded by CCR7 positive selection of CD45RO-negative cells. The specimen sequenced was naive CD8+ T cells sorted from blood. This clonotype was sampled from a man between 18 and 29 years old in good health.

CDR3 coding DNA: TGTGCCAGCAGTGAAGGGTACCTCTCTGGAAACACCATATATTTT. Translating gives CASSEGYLSGNTIYF. The rearrangement joins TRBV2 to TRBJ1-3; D ambiguous. Trimming took off 1 base at V and 0 bases at J, with 7 bases between the two ends. Looked up from germline, CDR1 is SNHLY and CDR2 is FYNNEI. The CDR3 spans 15 residues.